Listed here are 28 T cell receptor beta chains from one sample, sequenced in a study of blood T cell repertoires in COVID-19. Clones were sequenced by immunoSEQ multiplex PCR, and TCRdb holds only the in-frame ones, with some missing. The data show 150,000 to 200,000 clones, with less than 90% seen just once and about 14% held by the top ten. The sequencing sample was made of peripheral blood. Source of these receptors: a woman in her seventies with COVID-19, enrolled during active disease.

V and J are TRBV3-1 (or the pseudogene TRBV3-2) and TRBJ1-4; weak D call: TRBD1 (6 bases). V lost 7 bases to trimming and J lost 5 bases, with 26 bases between them. The V gene's germline CDR1 is LGHDT and CDR2 YNNKEL (reference sequence). This CDR3 spans 18 amino acids. The CDR3 region has the DNA TGTGCCAGCACCGAAGATGTTCCGGGGGGCTTAATCAATGAAAAACTGTTTTTT. Residues: CASTEDVPGGLINEKLFF.

The V and J genes are TRBV5-5 and TRBJ2-7, with 7 bases lining up with TRBD1. Trimming took 2 bases from V and 4 from J; bases not matched to a gene: 9. CDR1 is SGHKS and CDR2 is YYEKEE in the germline V gene (reference sequence). This CDR3 has 15 residues. Here the CDR3 DNA reads TGTGCCAGCAGCTTCACCCCAGTGACAGGGTACGAGCAGTACTTC. It is translated as CASSFTPVTGYEQYF.

The rearrangement uses TRBV4-2 and TRBJ1-3; a weak D match, TRBD1 (6 bases). There are 16 residues in the CDR3. Deletions cut 0 bases from V and 2 bases from J, with 11 bases between. Germline CDR1 and CDR2: LGHNA and YNFKEQ. DNA for the CDR3: TGTGCCAGCAGCCAAGATCGGCAGGGGCCTGGAAACACCATATATTTT. Translated, it gives CASSQDRQGPGNTIYF.

The chain is built from TRBV24-1 and TRBJ2-3; D is undetermined. This CDR3 is 16 amino acids long. V gave up 1 base and J gave up 1 base, with 11 bases separating them. CDR1 and CDR2 (germline): KGHDR, SFDVKD. CDR3 sequence (DNA): TGTGCCACCAGTGATTTTGGCAACGAACGCACAGATACGCAGTATTTT. Translation gives CATSDFGNERTDTQYF.

This clone was recorded once. The chain combines TRBV6-5 with TRBJ2-1, with TRBD1 matching over 8 bases. The germline V gene encodes CDR1 MNHEY and CDR2 SVGAGI. V was pared by 4 bases and J by 6 bases, with 11 bases of the junction left unmatched. The CDR3 has 16 residues. This chain's CDR3 is CASSSRQGRFGNEQFF. The DNA of the CDR3 is TGTGCCAGCAGTTCGCGACAGGGGAGGTTCGGCAATGAGCAGTTCTTC.

Only one count was recorded for this clone. V and J are TRBV27 and TRBJ2-1, with a weak D call TRBD2 (7 bases). The germline V gene has CDR1 MNHEY and CDR2 SMNVEV (reference sequence). Deletions cut 2 bases from V and 8 bases from J, with 13 bases between. CDR3 length: 14 amino acids. CDR3 region: CASSLGAGADEQFF. CDR3 DNA sequence: TGTGCCAGCAGTTTAGGGGCGGGGGCGGATGAGCAGTTCTTC.

The V and J genes are TRBV28 and TRBJ2-1; 14 bases agree with TRBD2. CDR3 length: 19 amino acids. With 6 bases clipped from V and 2 bases from J, the junction kept 12 bases outside the gene matches. Germline lookup yields CDR1 MDHEN and CDR2 SYDVKM. As DNA, the CDR3 is TGTGCCAGCAGAAGTACCGGGACTAGCGGGAGAGATACCTACAATGAGCAGTTCTTC. Translated: CASRSTGTSGRDTYNEQFF.

V is TRBV30 and J is TRBJ2-1; possibly TRBD2 for D (6 bases). V was shortened by 0 bases and J by 0 bases, with 9 bases between the two germline ends. The CDR3 is 15 residues long. CDR1 and CDR2 (germline): GTSNPN, SVGIG (reference sequence). CDR3 region: CAWSVGGSSYNEQFF. The CDR3 DNA is TGTGCCTGGAGTGTAGGAGGGAGCTCCTACAATGAGCAGTTCTTC.

This sequence joins TRBV11-1 and TRBJ2-7; 10 positions agree with TRBD2. This CDR3 region has 14 residues. Germline CDR1 SGHAT, CDR2 FQDESV (reference sequence). The V and J ends lost 5 bases and 2 bases, in that order; junction bases with no gene match: 3. The CDR3 reads CASSRTSGPYEQYF. The CDR3, as DNA: TGTGCCAGCAGCCGGACTAGCGGACCCTACGAGCAGTACTTC.

This chain joins TRBV27 and TRBJ2-1; 8 positions agree with TRBD2. CDR1 is MNHEY and CDR2 is SMNVEV in the germline V gene (reference sequence). V lost 6 bases and J lost 10; bases outside the gene matches: 8. The CDR3 loop spans 13 amino acids. The CDR3 nucleotides are TGTGCCAGCAGCGAGCGGGAGCGGTCCGAGCAGTTCTTC. It translates to CASSERERSEQFF.

CDR3 region: CAISDTRDRNYEQYV. The CDR3 region has the DNA TGTGCCATCAGTGACACCCGGGACAGAAATTACGAGCAGTACGTC. The V and J genes are TRBV10-3 and TRBJ2-7; 7 bases agree with TRBD1. The CDR3 sequence is 15 residues long. Germline CDR1 is ENHRY and CDR2 is SYGVKD. V was pared by 3 bases and J by 4 bases, with 9 bases of the junction left unmatched.

V is TRBV20-1 and J is TRBJ1-4, with 9 positions matching TRBD1. V was clipped by 3 bases and J by 8 bases; unmatched bases: 10. Germline CDR1 is DFQATT and CDR2 is SNEGSKA (reference sequence). The CDR3 spans 15 residues. The CDR3 bases are TGCAGTGCTAGTATACAGGGGGCGCCAGGGGAAAAACTGTTTTTT. Translated, it gives CSASIQGAPGEKLFF.

This chain joins TRBV6-5 and TRBJ2-7; D possibly corresponds to TRBD2 (6 bases). V dropped 5 bases and J dropped 0 bases, with 14 bases sitting between them. Germline V gene data show CDR1 as MNHEY and CDR2 as SVGAGI. The CDR3 sequence is 15 residues long. CDR3 sequence: CASSPEPSDSYEQYF. As DNA, the CDR3 is TGTGCCAGCAGTCCGGAACCTAGCGACTCCTACGAGCAGTACTTC.

The chain combines TRBV28 with TRBJ2-1, with 8 bases matching TRBD2. CDR1 and CDR2 (germline): MDHEN, SYDVKM. The CDR3 extends over 14 amino acids. Trimming removed 2 bases from V and 8 bases from J; junction bases left unmatched: 5. CDR3 amino acids: CASSLSGRTHEQFF. CDR3 DNA: TGTGCCAGCAGTTTAAGCGGGAGAACTCATGAGCAGTTCTTC.

The rearrangement joins TRBV28 to TRBJ2-5; D not resolved. V was trimmed by 8 bases and J by 2 bases, leaving 9 bases between them. CDR3 length: 12 residues. CDR1 and CDR2 from the germline V gene are MDHEN and SYDVKM. CDR3 sequence: CASSGTQETQYF. The CDR3 DNA reads TGTGCCAGCTCAGGCACACAAGAGACCCAGTACTTC. Using reference TRBV28 and TRBJ2-5 for the parts outside the CDR3, the full variable domain is DVKVTQSSRYLVKRTGEKVFLECVQDMDHENMFWYRQDPGLGLRLIYFSYDVKMKEKGDIPEGYSVSREKKERFSLILESASTNQTSMYLCASSGTQETQYFGPGTRLLVL.

The rearrangement joins TRBV4-2 to TRBJ2-5; possible D gene TRBD1, 6 bases. Germline-derived CDR1 and CDR2 are LGHNA and YNFKEQ. The CDR3 is made up of 16 amino acids. V lost 1 base and J lost 1, with 13 bases in between. CDR3 nucleotide sequence: TGTGCCAGCAGCCAAGGGGGGCTCCGTGCCCAAGAGACCCAGTACTTC. It codes for CASSQGGLRAQETQYF.

This clone has a single count. V usage is TRBV2 and J usage is TRBJ2-2, with 7 positions matching TRBD1. The CDR3 totals 16 residues. Per the germline V gene, CDR1 is SNHLY and CDR2 is FYNNEI. V lost 6 bases, J lost 1 base, and 8 bases stayed unmatched. CDR3 residues: CASRTGTAKNTGELFF. CDR3 sequence (DNA): TGTGCCAGCAGGACCGGGACAGCTAAGAACACCGGGGAGCTGTTTTTT.

V usage is TRBV7-8 and J usage is TRBJ2-5; the match to TRBD2 covers 12 bases. This CDR3 is 16 amino acids long. With 5 bases clipped from V and 5 bases from J, the junction kept 9 bases outside the gene matches. CDR1 SGHVS and CDR2 FQNEAQ come from the germline V gene. CDR3 in DNA: TGTGCCAGCAGCCCCCGGACTAGCGGGACCGGGGAGACCCAGTACTTC. Its protein is CASSPRTSGTGETQYF. Together with reference TRBV7-8 and TRBJ2-5, the CDR3 gives the full variable domain: GAGVSQSPRYKVAKRGQDVALRCDPISGHVSLFWYQQALGQGPEFLTYFQNEAQLDKSGLPSDRFFAERPEGSVSTLKIQRTQQEDSAVYLCASSPRTSGTGETQYFGPGTRLLVL.

This clone was observed once. The rearrangement links TRBV24-1 to TRBJ2-1; maybe TRBD2 (6 bases). V was pared by 4 bases and J by 7 bases, with 16 bases between. Germline loops: CDR1 KGHDR, CDR2 SFDVKD. This CDR3 contains 15 residues. CDR3 coding DNA: TGTGCCACCAGTGACCGGGGTCGGGAGAAGAATGAGCAGTTCTTC. Protein product: CATSDRGREKNEQFF.

The chain is built from TRBV30 and TRBJ1-1; D might be TRBD1 (5 bases). CDR3 length: 9 residues. The germline V gene encodes CDR1 GTSNPN and CDR2 SVGIG (reference sequence). CDR3 in amino acids: CAGGREAFF. The CDR3 DNA sequence: TGTGCGGGGGGGAGGGAAGCTTTCTTT.

The J gene is TRBJ2-7, the V gene TRBV5-1; possible D gene TRBD1, 5 bases. The CDR3 length is 15 residues. The V and J ends lost 4 bases and 4 bases respectively, with 18 bases between them. Germline-derived CDR1 and CDR2 are SGHRS and YFSETQ. The CDR3 loop reads CASSATWGAVYEQYF. The CDR3 DNA is TGCGCCAGCAGCGCCACGTGGGGCGCGGTGTACGAGCAGTACTTC.

The V call is TRBV3-1 (or the pseudogene TRBV3-2), the J call TRBJ2-5, with TRBD1 matching 7 bases. The J segment lost 1 base and the V segment lost 1 base, leaving 6 bases of the junction unmatched. The CDR3 has 16 amino acids. Germline CDR1 LGHDT, CDR2 YNNKEL (reference sequence). The CDR3 coding sequence is TGTGCCAGCAGCCAAGGCCGGACAGGACTCCAAGAGACCCAGTACTTC. Translated, it gives CASSQGRTGLQETQYF.

The chain combines TRBV20-1 with TRBJ1-2, with D possibly TRBD1 on 6 matching bases. With 7 bases removed from V and 3 bases from J, the gap between germline ends came to 9 bases. CDR3 length equals 11 residues. CDR1 is DFQATT and CDR2 is SNEGSKA in the germline V gene (reference sequence). CDR3 in amino acids: CSDRADYGYTF. The CDR3 DNA reads as TGCAGTGACAGGGCTGACTATGGCTACACCTTC.

Comment on this clone: Relative to the germline gene, one junction end is altered; a read error may explain this. The V and J genes are TRBV29-1 and TRBJ2-3; possibly TRBD2 for D (5 bases). Germline CDR1 is SQVTM and CDR2 is ANQGSEA. The CDR3 sequence is 12 residues long. CDR3 coding DNA: TGCAGCGTCGAAGTGGACTTAGATACGCAGTATTTT. Its protein is CSVEVDLDTQYF.

The rearrangement links TRBV3-1 (or the pseudogene TRBV3-2) to TRBJ1-3, with D perhaps TRBD1 (6 bases). Trimming pared 4 bases from V and 2 bases from J, leaving 9 bases between. The CDR3 is 14 residues long. CDR1 and CDR2 from the germline V gene are LGHDT and YNNKEL (reference sequence). The CDR3 protein is CASSPRQAGNTIYF. CDR3 in DNA: TGTGCCAGCAGCCCCAGACAGGCTGGAAACACCATATATTTT.

The chain is built from TRBV10-3 and TRBJ1-6; 7 nucleotides match TRBD1. The V gene end was trimmed by 3 bases and the J gene end by 9 bases; junction bases not matched to a gene: 8. The CDR3 is 15 residues long. Germline CDR1 ENHRY, CDR2 SYGVKD. The CDR3, as DNA: TGTGCCATCAGTGAAGGGGGCGGACTTGGTTCACCCCTCCACTTT. The encoded protein is CAISEGGGLGSPLHF.

The sample holds one count of this clone. The chain uses TRBV12-5 and TRBJ2-7; 14 bases fit TRBD2. CDR1 is LGHNT and CDR2 is FRNRAP in the germline V gene. The J segment lost 6 bases and the V segment lost 5 bases, leaving 3 bases of the junction unmatched. This CDR3 comprises 14 residues. The CDR3 loop is CASGTGLAGAEQYV. CDR3 DNA: TGTGCTAGTGGTACGGGACTAGCGGGGGCCGAGCAGTACGTC.

The chain couples TRBV6-5 to TRBJ2-2; perhaps TRBD2 as D (5 bases). Trimming stripped 8 bases from V and 7 bases from J, with 11 bases between. This CDR3 contains 12 residues. Per germline, CDR1 MNHEY and CDR2 SVGAGI. This chain's CDR3 is CASRHRGGELFF. The CDR3 DNA is TGTGCCAGCCGCCATCGGGGCGGGGAGCTGTTTTTT.